One sample yielded the 25 T cell receptor beta chains listed below, sequenced in a study of cytotoxic CD8 clonotypes in ibrutinib-treated CLL. Sequenced by immunoSEQ multiplex PCR; TCRdb stores in-frame clones only, minus some. The sample lists more than 150,000 clones, over 60% occurring once. The source material was PBMCs, sampled after 24 months of ibrutinib treatment. The origin of the receptors is a human donor with chronic lymphocytic leukemia.

The CDR3 DNA follows: TGTGCCAGCAGCCAACCGGGACAGGGGGTCTATGGCTACACCTTC. Translation gives CASSQPGQGVYGYTF. The V and J genes are TRBV4-2 and TRBJ1-2, with 11 bases identical to TRBD1. The CDR3 totals 15 residues. Germline V gene sequence: CDR1 LGHNA, CDR2 YNFKEQ. V lost 2 bases to trimming and J lost 4 bases; unmatched junction nucleotides: 3.

This chain links TRBV7-2 with TRBJ1-1, with D possibly matching TRBD1 (5 bases). The CDR3 contains 14 residues. From germline, CDR1 is SGHTA and CDR2 FQGNSA. Trimming left V 5 bases short and J 4 bases short, with 14 bases between. The CDR3 DNA is TGTGCCAGCAGCGCCCAGATGGGGGGCACTGAAGCTTTCTTT. It is translated as CASSAQMGGTEAFF.

The CDR3 sequence: CASSYTASPYEQYF. CDR3 coding DNA: TGTGCCAGCAGTTATACGGCCTCCCCCTACGAGCAGTACTTC. V usage is TRBV6-6 and J usage is TRBJ2-7; no definite D call. This CDR3 contains 14 residues. Germline-derived CDR1 and CDR2 are MNHNY and SVGAGI (reference sequence). Trimming stripped 3 bases from V and 2 bases from J, with 11 bases between.

The CDR3 is CASSGLASVYEQYF. CDR3 coding DNA: TGTGCCAGCAGCGGACTAGCGTCGGTCTACGAGCAGTACTTC. The chain joins TRBV6-5 to TRBJ2-7; 9 nucleotides match TRBD2. CDR3 length: 14 residues. J gave up 3 bases and V 6 bases, and 6 bases lay outside the gene matches. Germline-derived CDR1 and CDR2 are MNHEY and SVGAGI.

This clone was detected a few times. The chain combines TRBV4-2 with TRBJ1-2; tentative D call: TRBD1 (6 bases). The CDR3 totals 15 residues. The germline V gene encodes CDR1 LGHNA and CDR2 YNFKEQ. The V end was cut by 4 bases, the J end by 3 bases, with 15 bases between. The CDR3 DNA reads as TGTGCCAGCAGCCCACTTTCACAGGGTGACTATGGCTACACCTTC. Translated: CASSPLSQGDYGYTF.

The V call is TRBV5-8, the J call TRBJ2-1; 12 bases map to TRBD2. V shed 5 bases, J shed 4 bases, and the junction held 10 bases outside the gene matches. CDR3 length: 17 residues. Germline V lookup: CDR1 SGHTS, CDR2 YDEGEE. The CDR3 region has the DNA TGTGCCAGCAGTCGGATTTTGACTAGCGGGAGTTACAATGAGCAGTTCTTC. This codes for CASSRILTSGSYNEQFF. Full variable domain (remainder filled in from reference TRBV5-8 and TRBJ2-1): EAGVTQSPTHLIKTRGQQATLRCSPISGHTSVYWYQQALGLGLQFLLWYDEGEERNRGNFPPRFSGRQFPNYSSELNVNALELEDSALYLCASSRILTSGSYNEQFFGPGTRLTVL.

V usage is TRBV7-9 and J usage is TRBJ2-2; 13 bases are shared with TRBD2. CDR1 and CDR2 (germline): SEHNR, FQNEAQ (reference sequence). Trimming at V came to 5 bases and at J to 6 bases, leaving 3 bases not matched to a gene. CDR3 length: 15 residues. The CDR3 loop is CASSRTSGSAGELFF. CDR3 bases: TGTGCCAGCAGCAGGACTAGCGGGAGCGCCGGGGAGCTGTTTTTT. Complete variable domain (other parts from reference TRBV7-9 and TRBJ2-2): DTGVSQNPRHKITKRGQNVTFRCDPISEHNRLYWYRQTLGQGPEFLTYFQNEAQLEKSRLLSDRFSAERPKGSFSTLEIQRTEQGDSAMYLCASSRTSGSAGELFFGEGSRLTVL.

The chain is built from TRBV9 and TRBJ2-1; maybe TRBD2 (6 bases). The germline gives CDR1 SGDLS, CDR2 YYNGEE. The ends were cut back, 2 bases at V and 1 base at J, with 10 bases in the middle. The CDR3 length is 15 residues. CDR3 nucleotide sequence: TGTGCCAGCAGCGTTTCAAGCGGGTCCTACAATGAGCAGTTCTTC. Amino acid sequence: CASSVSSGSYNEQFF.

This clone was counted between two and nine times. The chain employs TRBV4-1 and TRBJ1-1; 9 bases are shared with TRBD1. The CDR3 contains 16 residues. Germline V gene sequence: CDR1 MGHRA, CDR2 YSYEKL. V lost 6 bases, J lost 3 bases, and 11 bases stayed unmatched. Here the CDR3 DNA reads TGCGCCAGCAGGCTAAGGGAGGGACAGGGAGACACTGAAGCTTTCTTT. Protein: CASRLREGQGDTEAFF.

This chain links TRBV29-1 with TRBJ1-1; D possibly corresponds to TRBD1 (5 bases). The ends were cut back, 6 bases at V and 3 bases at J, with 14 bases in the middle. Germline-derived CDR1 and CDR2 are SQVTM and ANQGSEA. This CDR3 spans 13 amino acids. CDR3 amino acids: CSVIGAQDTEAFF. Here the CDR3 DNA reads TGCAGCGTGATAGGGGCCCAAGACACTGAAGCTTTCTTT.

This clone was seen a few times. The chain employs TRBV5-1 and TRBJ1-1, with D perhaps TRBD1 (5 bases). This CDR3 comprises 13 residues. CDR1 SGHRS and CDR2 YFSETQ come from the germline V gene. Trimming took 0 bases from V and 6 from J, leaving 9 bases between them. CDR3 in DNA: TGCGCCAGCAGCTTGGGGCCAGGGCCTGAAGCTTTCTTT. Protein product: CASSLGPGPEAFF.

The chain recombines TRBV19 with TRBJ1-2; TRBD1 might be the D (5 bases). CDR1 is LNHDA, CDR2 SQIVND, per germline (reference sequence). This CDR3 spans 14 amino acids. V shed 6 bases and J shed 2 bases, with 13 bases lying between them. The CDR3 DNA reads as TGTGCCAGTAGGGACACGGGACGAAACTATGGCTACACCTTC. This translates into CASRDTGRNYGYTF.

The CDR3 spells CASPMGPGELFF. For the CDR3, the DNA is TGTGCCAGCCCCATGGGGCCCGGGGAGCTGTTTTTT. V and J are TRBV7-9 and TRBJ2-2; weak D call: TRBD1 (5 bases). Germline CDR1 SEHNR, CDR2 FQNEAQ (reference sequence). Trimming cost V 8 bases and J 6 bases, with 10 bases left between them. The CDR3 has 12 amino acids.

The genes are TRBV28 and TRBJ2-1, with 11 positions matching TRBD2. The CDR3 covers 17 residues. With 6 bases clipped from V and 0 bases from J, the junction kept 7 bases outside the gene matches. In germline, CDR1 is MDHEN, CDR2 SYDVKM. The CDR3 DNA is TGTGCCAGCAGCCGATTAACTAGCGGGAGCTCCTACAATGAGCAGTTCTTC. Its translation: CASSRLTSGSSYNEQFF.

The CDR3 coding sequence is TGTGCCAGCAGCGCGGGGCTAGCGGGAACTTATGAGCAGTTCTTC. It translates to CASSAGLAGTYEQFF. J is TRBJ2-1 and V is TRBV9, with 9 positions matching TRBD2. Germline V gene lookup returns CDR1 SGDLS and CDR2 YYNGEE. Trimming removed 3 bases from V and 8 bases from J; junction bases left unmatched: 9. The CDR3 covers 15 residues.

The chain joins TRBV4-3 to TRBJ1-1; D call uncertain. Looked up from germline, CDR1 is LGHNA and CDR2 is YSLEER. Trimming took 0 bases from V and 2 from J, leaving 13 bases between them. The CDR3 sequence is 16 residues long. Here the CDR3 DNA reads TGCGCCAGCAGCCAAGATCTTTTCGGATCAAACACTGAAGCTTTCTTT. Its translation: CASSQDLFGSNTEAFF.

This clone was counted a single time. The chain has TRBV30 and TRBJ1-5; D is unresolved. Germline CDR1 is GTSNPN and CDR2 is SVGIG (reference sequence). Trimming shortened V by 0 bases and J by 1 base, and 10 bases separated the two germline ends. This CDR3 has 15 residues. CDR3 sequence: CAWSVLAGSNQPQHF. CDR3 coding DNA: TGTGCCTGGAGTGTCCTCGCCGGGAGCAATCAGCCCCAGCATTTT.

The chain is built from TRBV10-2 and TRBJ1-3, with 7 bases matching TRBD1. The CDR3 consists of 14 residues. The germline CDR1 and CDR2 sequences are WSHSY and SAAADI. V lost 8 bases and J lost 4; bases outside the gene matches: 8. The CDR3 reads CASLGTVFGNTIYF. The CDR3, as DNA: TGCGCCAGCCTGGGGACAGTCTTCGGAAACACCATATATTTT.

The rearrangement uses TRBV28 and TRBJ1-5, with no clear D. Trimming cost V 2 bases and J 0 bases, with 11 bases left between them. Per germline, CDR1 MDHEN and CDR2 SYDVKM. CDR3 length: 16 residues. The CDR3 DNA follows: TGTGCCAGCAGTTTAGGTCCGATCTATAGCAATCAGCCCCAGCATTTT. Its protein is CASSLGPIYSNQPQHF.

The chain employs TRBV29-1 and TRBJ2-2; D gene unclear. The CDR3 totals 13 residues. Germline lookup yields CDR1 SQVTM and CDR2 ANQGSEA. Deletions cut 4 bases from V and 4 bases from J, with 10 bases between. Written as DNA, the CDR3 is TGCAGCGTTGGCCAAATCCTCACCGGGGAGCTGTTTTTT. It is translated as CSVGQILTGELFF.

This clone is a singleton in its sample. This sequence joins TRBV13 and TRBJ2-5; D is perhaps TRBD2 (5 bases). V was trimmed by 4 bases and J by 2 bases, leaving 17 bases between them. Germline assignment: CDR1 PRHDT and CDR2 FYEKMQ (reference sequence). The CDR3 has 16 amino acids. The CDR3 reads CASSSGVAGGQETQYF. For the CDR3, the DNA is TGTGCCAGCAGCTCCGGGGTGGCTGGTGGGCAAGAGACCCAGTACTTC.

J is TRBJ1-1 and V is TRBV30, with 8 bases identical to TRBD1. The trim removed 2 bases at V and 1 base at J, leaving 6 bases unmatched. Germline values: CDR1 GTSNPN, CDR2 SVGIG (reference sequence). The CDR3 has 15 residues. The CDR3 spells CAWSPLDRGNTEAFF. As DNA, the CDR3 is TGTGCCTGGAGTCCACTAGACAGGGGGAACACTGAAGCTTTCTTT.

This clone has more than one count but fewer than ten. The V gene is TRBV9, the J gene TRBJ2-5; 10 positions match TRBD1. V was pared by 4 bases and J by 5 bases, with 8 bases of the junction left unmatched. Germline V gene sequence: CDR1 SGDLS, CDR2 YYNGEE. This CDR3 is built from 15 residues. The CDR3 nucleotides are TGTGCCAGCAGCTCCCGGACAGGGGGAATTGAGACCCAGTACTTC. Translating gives CASSSRTGGIETQYF.

The chain combines TRBV7-9 with TRBJ2-1; 8 bases are shared with TRBD2. This CDR3 is built from 15 residues. Trimming took 5 bases from V and 4 from J; bases not matched to a gene: 7. Germline loops: CDR1 SEHNR, CDR2 FQNEAQ (reference sequence). In DNA form, the CDR3 reads TGTGCCAGCAGCGGATCGGGAGGGGTGTACAATGAGCAGTTCTTC. This translates into CASSGSGGVYNEQFF.

The gene calls are TRBV7-8 and TRBJ2-1; unclear D gene. The length of the CDR3 is 13 residues. The V end was cut by 5 bases, the J end by 12 bases, with 17 bases between. Germline-derived CDR1 and CDR2 are SGHVS and FQNEAQ. CDR3 residues: CASSPPSPSGQFF. For the CDR3, the DNA is TGTGCCAGCAGCCCGCCGTCCCCATCGGGGCAGTTCTTC.